Listed here is a single T cell receptor (beta chain). CDR3 length: 13 residues. Trimming cost V 8 bases and J 10 bases, with 18 bases left between them. Germline-derived CDR1 and CDR2 are MNHEY and SVGAGI. The data are from a study of blood T cell repertoires in COVID-19. The data were produced by immunoSEQ multiplex PCR, yet TCRdb's version contains in-frame clones alone and is incomplete. The repertoire holds 150,000 to 170,000 clones, with around 84% as singletons. The TCR sequence derives from a woman in her fifties or sixties with COVID-19, enrolled during active disease. The sequencing input was peripheral blood. The chain joins TRBV6-5 to TRBJ2-1; perhaps TRBD1 as D (5 bases). The CDR3 spells CASGAALTGEQFF. CDR3 DNA sequence: TGTGCCAGCGGGGCAGCCCTAACAGGCGAGCAGTTCTTC.